This is a list of T cell receptor beta chains from one sample in a study of shared clonotypes between healthy human individuals. The protocol was immunoSEQ multiplex PCR, while the TCRdb copy is restricted to in-frame clones and leaves out a portion. The table has roughly 1,500,000 clones, around 98% seen once. The sample consisted of naive CD4+ T cells sorted from blood. The receptors come from a man aged 30 to 45 in good health. Each CDR3 is given with its conserved first and last residue. Each record gives: clone size, D gene, J gene, V gene, CDR3 DNA, CDR3 protein. The D gene is left open where the match is weak. Only some rows state a clone size, as once, few, many or a class for expanded clones.

.,.,TRBJ2-7,TRBV7-2,TGTGCCAGCAGCTTAGGACATACCTACGAGCAGTACTTC,CASSLGHTYEQYF
.,TRBD1,TRBJ2-2,TRBV25-1,TGTGCCAGCGTGGGGACAGGGGGTACCGGGGAGCTGTTTTTT,CASVGTGGTGELFF
.,.,TRBJ1-4,TRBV7-9,TGTGCCAGCAGCTTAGGGCCGCACAGGTGGGAAAAACTGTTTTTT,CASSLGPHRWEKLFF
.,.,TRBJ1-4,TRBV18,TGTGCCAGCTCACCCACAGGGTTGGAGAATGAAAAACTGTTTTTT,CASSPTGLENEKLFF
.,TRBD1,TRBJ2-6,TRBV9,TGTGCCAGCAGCTGGACAGGGCTCCCCTCTGGGGCCAACGTCCTGACTTTC,CASSWTGLPSGANVLTF
.,TRBD2,TRBJ2-1,TRBV4-1,TGCGCCAGCAGCCCCCTTTGGACTAGCGGGAGCAGCTCCTACAATGAGCAGTTCTTC,CASSPLWTSGSSSYNEQFF
.,TRBD2,TRBJ2-7,TRBV5-1,TGCGCCAGCAGCTTGCGGACTAGCGGCACGTCGCGTATACCCTACGAGCAGTACTTC,CASSLRTSGTSRIPYEQYF
.,.,TRBJ1-1,TRBV5-1,TGCGCCAGCAGCTTGGCCTGGGACACTGAAGCTTTCTTT,CASSLAWDTEAFF
.,.,TRBJ1-5,TRBV19,TGTGCCAGTAGACCAAACAGACATAATAGCAATCAGCCCCAGCATTTT,CASRPNRHNSNQPQHF
.,.,TRBJ1-2,TRBV7-2,TGTGCCAGCAGCTCTTCAGGGTCCGGCTACACCTTC,CASSSSGSGYTF
.,.,TRBJ2-3,TRBV5-8,TGTGCCAGCAGCTTGGACAGAGGCACAGATACGCAGTATTTT,CASSLDRGTDTQYF
once,TRBD1,TRBJ1-5,TRBV15,TGTGCCACCAGCAGAGCGACAGGGATCAGCAATCAGCCCCAGCATTTT,CATSRATGISNQPQHF
.,TRBD1,TRBJ1-2,TRBV13,TGTGCCAGCAGCCCCCAGGGGGGCAAACTCTTTGGCTACACCTTC,CASSPQGGKLFGYTF
.,.,TRBJ2-2,TRBV28,TGTGCCAGCAGTTTTATGGACAGAAACACCGGGGAGCTGTTTTTT,CASSFMDRNTGELFF
.,TRBD2,TRBJ2-1,TRBV5-1,TGCGCCAGCAGCTTACGAGCGGGAGGGAATTACAATGAGCAGTTCTTC,CASSLRAGGNYNEQFF
.,TRBD2,TRBJ2-1,TRBV10-3,TGTGCCATCAGCGGGACCGGGACTAGCGGGAGAATCTCCTACAATGAGCAGTTCTTC,CAISGTGTSGRISYNEQFF
.,TRBD1,TRBJ2-7,TRBV29-1,TGCAGCGCGGACAGGGGAGGCAGCGAGCAGTACTTC,CSADRGGSEQYF
.,.,TRBJ2-6,TRBV4-1,TGCGCCAGCAGCCCGGGGTATCTTGGGGCCAACGTCCTGACTTTC,CASSPGYLGANVLTF
.,TRBD2,TRBJ2-7,TRBV5-1,TGCGCCAGCAGCTTGTATGGGCGGGAGCCCTCCTACGAGCAGTACTTC,CASSLYGREPSYEQYF
.,.,TRBJ1-1,TRBV7-2,TGTGCCAGCAAAAAGGACAGCTTGAACACTGAAGCTTTCTTT,CASKKDSLNTEAFF